Listed below are T cell receptor beta chains from one sample, sequenced in a study of vaccination and CD4 T cells after COVID-19. Their antigen targets remain unknown. TCRdb fed the PCR reads into MiXCR, producing one record per CDR3 protein. Among roughly 14,000 distinct CDR3 sequences listed, 52% were seen once. The sequenced material came from CD4+ T cells from blood, cultured in vitro. The receptors were gathered from a human donor who had recovered from COVID-19. Both conserved end residues are part of each CDR3. Each record gives: J gene, D gene, V gene, CDR3 protein. A D gene is named only where the DNA matches it firmly.

TRBJ1-5,NA,TRBV6-2/TRBV6-3,CASSYSTDTQPQHF
TRBJ2-5,NA,TRBV6-4,CASAGAGGVVQETQYF
TRBJ2-5,NA,TRBV19,CASSMTSTRFQETQYF
TRBJ2-3,TRBD2,TRBV20-1,CSANGERTSGISDTQYF
TRBJ2-1,TRBD2,TRBV7-8,CASSFVSSGRDEQFF
TRBJ1-6,NA,TRBV20-1,CSAGGFKGNSPLHF
TRBJ2-7,NA,TRBV7-2,CASSLFPGEQYF
TRBJ2-5,TRBD2,TRBV12-3/TRBV12-4,CASSPDRASGPSTQYF
TRBJ1-1,NA,TRBV7-3,CASSLTFPGFMNTEAFF
TRBJ2-1,TRBD1,TRBV20-1,CSATGTGVNEQFF
TRBJ2-3,NA,TRBV3-1,CASSQVGDTQYF
TRBJ1-1,NA,TRBV7-8,CASSLVAGNTEAFF